This TCR beta chain was obtained from a study of blood T cells in healthy people across ages. There are a few counts of this clonotype. A sample-barcoded 5' primer and a J-beta primer mix were used in a second PCR of roughly 7 to 11 cycles. TCRdb redid the calling of the 5' RACE reads with MiXCR, one entry per CDR3 protein. The sample gives approximately 400,000 distinct CDR3 sequences, over 45% of which show up once; about 54% is in the top ten. The CDR3 loop spans 14 amino acids. V lost 5 bases, J lost 2 bases, and 11 bases lay in between. In germline, CDR1 is SGHTA, CDR2 FQGNSA. The specimen was blood. J is TRBJ2-3 and V is TRBV7-2; D remains ambiguous. This receptor was taken from a man aged 60 to 69 in good health. The CDR3 DNA reads as TGTGCCAGCAGCAACCGGGCGACCACAGATACGCAGTATTTT. It codes for CASSNRATTDTQYF. The whole variable domain, filled in from reference TRBV7-2 and TRBJ2-3, reads GAGVSQSPSNKVTEKGKDVELRCDPISGHTALYWYRQSLGQGLEFLIYFQGNSAPDKSGLPSDRFSAERTGGSVSTLTIQRTQQEDSAVYLCASSNRATTDTQYFGPGTRLTVL.